The source of this T cell receptor (beta chain) is a study of cytomegalovirus exposure and HLA in healthy donors. Whole-study findings and limits: Across all donors, roughly uniform sequencing depth was an assumption of the presence/absence analyses. TCR beta sequences reportedly predicted the HLA-A and HLA-B alleles of most subjects accurately. As a later analysis showed, several of the most significant clusters appeared to be linked to common viral pathogens. The study flagged some 170 TCR beta chains as cytomegalovirus-associated.

To note about this clone: The antigen is not known.

The germline V gene has CDR1 MNHEY and CDR2 SVGAGI. Trimming pared 2 bases from V and 2 bases from J, leaving 7 bases between. This CDR3 has 15 residues. A multiplex PCR was run with 60 Vbeta primers and 13 Jbeta primers. TCRdb keeps only in-frame clones here, not all; method: immunoSEQ multiplex PCR. The sample holds fewer than 60,000 clones. The chain is built from TRBV6-5 and TRBJ2-6; no clear D gene. The receptor comes from a woman between 25 and 40 years old in good health and CMV-seropositive. Sequenced: PBMCs. The CDR3 DNA follows: TGTGCCAGCAGTTACGGCGGCCCTGGGGCCAACGTCCTGACTTTC. Its protein is CASSYGGPGANVLTF.